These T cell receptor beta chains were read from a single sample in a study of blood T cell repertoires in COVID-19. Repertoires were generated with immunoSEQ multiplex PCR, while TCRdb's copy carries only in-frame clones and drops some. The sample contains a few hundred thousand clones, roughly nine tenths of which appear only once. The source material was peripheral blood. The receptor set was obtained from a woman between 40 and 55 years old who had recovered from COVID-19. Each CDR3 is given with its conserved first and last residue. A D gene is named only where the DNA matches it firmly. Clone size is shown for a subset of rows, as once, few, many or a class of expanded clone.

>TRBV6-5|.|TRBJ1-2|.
TGTGCCAGCAGTTACTCTATCGTTAACTATGGCTACACCTTC
CASSYSIVNYGYTF
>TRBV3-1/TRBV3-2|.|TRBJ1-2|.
TGTGCCAGCAGCCAAACAGGACGGGCCCCTGGCTACACCTTC
CASSQTGRAPGYTF
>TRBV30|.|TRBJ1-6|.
TGTGCCTGGAGCGGATGGCAGGGGCGCTCACCCCTCCACTTT
CAWSGWQGRSPLHF
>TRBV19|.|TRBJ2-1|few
TGTGCCAGTAGTGACCGCACCTTCGGACTACAAGTTGAGCAGTTCTTC
CASSDRTFGLQVEQFF
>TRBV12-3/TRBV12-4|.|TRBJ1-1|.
TGTGCCAGCAGTTTAACTGAAAGCACTGAAGCTTTCTTT
CASSLTESTEAFF
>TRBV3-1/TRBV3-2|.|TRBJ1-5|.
TGTGCCAGCGGGGGGAGCAATCAGCCCCAGCATTTT
CASGGSNQPQHF
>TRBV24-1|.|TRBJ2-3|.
TGTGCCACCAGTTCCGCAGATACGCAGTATTTT
CATSSADTQYF
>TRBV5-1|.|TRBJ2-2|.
TGCGCCAGCAGCTTGGCCGCAGGGTATAACGGGGAGCTGTTTTTT
CASSLAAGYNGELFF
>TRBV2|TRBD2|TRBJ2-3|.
TGTGCCACCGGGGGGTGGGAAAGCACAGATACGCAGTATTTT
CATGGWESTDTQYF
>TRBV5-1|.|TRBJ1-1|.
TGCGCCAGCAGCTTGGTCGGGGGAGGGTACACTGAAGCTTTCTTT
CASSLVGGGYTEAFF
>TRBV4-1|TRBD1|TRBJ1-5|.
TGCGCCAGCAGCCAAGACTGGACAGGGTTTGGCAATCAGCCCCAGCATTTT
CASSQDWTGFGNQPQHF
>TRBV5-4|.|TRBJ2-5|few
TGTGCCAGCAGCTTGGGGACAAATCAAGAGACCCAGTACTTC
CASSLGTNQETQYF
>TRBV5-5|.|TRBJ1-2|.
TGTGCCAGCAGCTTGGTGGAGGGGAGGCGTATGGACTATGGCTACACCTTC
CASSLVEGRRMDYGYTF
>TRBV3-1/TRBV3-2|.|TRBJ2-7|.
TGTGCCAGCAGCCCGACCCGGACTCAAGGGAACGAGCAGTACTTC
CASSPTRTQGNEQYF
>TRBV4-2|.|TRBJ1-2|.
TGTGCCAGCAAGGAAGGGGATGAGATTCCTGGTTATGGCTACACCTTC
CASKEGDEIPGYGYTF
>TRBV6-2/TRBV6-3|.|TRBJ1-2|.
TGTGCCAGCAGTCGCGCGGGGCCTCCTTTCGGCTACACCTTC
CASSRAGPPFGYTF
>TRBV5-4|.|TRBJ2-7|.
TGTGCCAGCAGCTTGGCGGGGGGCGTTACCTACGAGCAGTACTTC
CASSLAGGVTYEQYF
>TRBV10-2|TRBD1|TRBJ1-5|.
TGCGCCAGCAGTGACCGGACAGGGTATCAGCCCCAGCATTTT
CASSDRTGYQPQHF
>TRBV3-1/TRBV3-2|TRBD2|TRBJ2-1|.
TGTGCCAGCAGCCAACGTAGCGGGGTAAGGGAGCAGTTCTTC
CASSQRSGVREQFF
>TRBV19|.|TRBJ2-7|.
TGTGCCAGTACCCGCGGCGGGACCGGCTCCTACGAGCAGTACTTC
CASTRGGTGSYEQYF
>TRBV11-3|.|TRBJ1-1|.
TGTGCCAGCAGCTTAGAGAGTACCACTGAAGCTTTCTTT
CASSLESTTEAFF
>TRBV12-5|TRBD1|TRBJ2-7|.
TGTGCTAGTGGGGCAGGACAGGGGCAGGGCGAGCAGTACTTC
CASGAGQGQGEQYF
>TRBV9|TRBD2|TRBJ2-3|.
TGTGCCAGCAGCGTAGCGAGTAGACTAGCGGGAGGGCCGGATACGCAGTATTTT
CASSVASRLAGGPDTQYF
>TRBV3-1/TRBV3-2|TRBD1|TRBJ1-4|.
TGTGCCAGCAGCCAAGGACAGGGTGAAGAAAAACTGTTTTTT
CASSQGQGEEKLFF
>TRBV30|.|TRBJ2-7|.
TGTGCCTGGAGTGACTCGACAGGTTCTCCCTACGAGCAGTACTTC
CAWSDSTGSPYEQYF
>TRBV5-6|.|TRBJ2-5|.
TGTGCCAGCAGCTTGAGCGGGACACAGATCCAAGAGACCCAGTACTTC
CASSLSGTQIQETQYF
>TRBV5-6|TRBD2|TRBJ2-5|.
TGTGCCAGCAGCTTGTCGCCTAGCGGGGAGCCCGGGACCCAGTACTTC
CASSLSPSGEPGTQYF
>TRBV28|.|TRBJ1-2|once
TGTGCCAGCAGAACAACTAACTATGGCTACACCTTC
CASRTTNYGYTF
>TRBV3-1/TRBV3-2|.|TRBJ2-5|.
TGTGCCAGCAGCCAAAACGGACAGAGGCAAGAGACCCAGTACTTC
CASSQNGQRQETQYF
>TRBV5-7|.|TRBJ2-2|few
TGTGCCAGTGGACAGCTGAACACCGGGGAGCTGTTTTTT
CASGQLNTGELFF
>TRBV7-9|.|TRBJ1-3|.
TGTGCCAGCAGAAATTCAGGGGACACCATATATTTT
CASRNSGDTIYF
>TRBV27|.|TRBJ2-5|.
TGTGCCAGCAGTCCGGGGGAAGCGGAAGAGACCCAGTACTTC
CASSPGEAEETQYF
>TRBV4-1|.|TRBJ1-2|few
TGCGCCAGCAGCGATGTTGGAGGGGTCGATGGCTACACCTTC
CASSDVGGVDGYTF
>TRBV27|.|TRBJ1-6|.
TGTGCCAGCAGTCACCAACAGGGCCATAATTCACCCCTCCACTTT
CASSHQQGHNSPLHF
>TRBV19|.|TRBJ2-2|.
TGTGCGGCGCGGGGCACCGGGGAGCTGTTTTTT
CAARGTGELFF
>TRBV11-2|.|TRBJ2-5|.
TGTGCCAGCAGCTCCCTTGGGGGCCCTCGCGAAGAGACCCAGTACTTC
CASSSLGGPREETQYF
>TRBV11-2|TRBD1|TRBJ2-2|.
TGTGCCAGCAGCCGCGGGGCGGTTGCAGGGGGCCGTACCGGGGAGCTGTTTTTT
CASSRGAVAGGRTGELFF
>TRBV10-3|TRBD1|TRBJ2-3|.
TGTGCCACCAATCAGGGGGCAGATACGCAGTATTTT
CATNQGADTQYF
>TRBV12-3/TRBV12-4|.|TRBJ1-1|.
TGTGCCAGCAGGGCCGGGACCTTAAGGGGGGCTTTCTTT
CASRAGTLRGAFF
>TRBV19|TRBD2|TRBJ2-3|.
TGTGCCAGTAGTAAGGAGCGGGAGGGTGGGGCAGATACGCAGTATTTT
CASSKEREGGADTQYF
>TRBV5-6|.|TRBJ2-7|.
TGTGCCTCCACACCTGGCCAGGGACAAGTCTACGAGCAGTACTTC
CASTPGQGQVYEQYF
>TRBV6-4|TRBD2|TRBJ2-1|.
TGTGCCAGCTTCACCCGACTAGCGGGCGACGGTAGGGATGAGCAGTTCTTC
CASFTRLAGDGRDEQFF
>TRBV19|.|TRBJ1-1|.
TGTGCCAGTACTTCAGACACTGAAGCTTTCTTT
CASTSDTEAFF
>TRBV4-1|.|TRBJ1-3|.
TGCGCCAGCAGCCAAGTCGGAGGGGTAAACACCATATATTTT
CASSQVGGVNTIYF
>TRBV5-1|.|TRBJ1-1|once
TGCGCCAGCAGCTTGGCTAGCCAGAGCATGAACACTGAAGCTTTCTTT
CASSLASQSMNTEAFF
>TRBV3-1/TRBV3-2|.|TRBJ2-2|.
TGTGCCAGCAGCCCCCGAATCGGGGGGCTTGGTAGCGGGCGAACCACCGGGGAGCTGTTTTTT
CASSPRIGGLGSGRTTGELFF
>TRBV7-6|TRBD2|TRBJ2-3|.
TGTGCCAGCAGCTTAGTCGGGGGGGCACTCACAGATACGCAGTATTTT
CASSLVGGALTDTQYF
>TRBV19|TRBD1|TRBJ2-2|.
TGTGCCAGTAGTAAGACAGGGGGTAGCGTCACCGGGGAGCTGTTTTTT
CASSKTGGSVTGELFF
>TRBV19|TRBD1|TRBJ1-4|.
TGTGCCAGTAGTCATGGAGGACAGGGCCGTGAAAAACTGTTTTTT
CASSHGGQGREKLFF
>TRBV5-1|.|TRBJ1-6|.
TGCGCCAGCAGGTTTCGAACGACGGGGAGCTCCTATAATTCACCCCTCCACTTT
CASRFRTTGSSYNSPLHF